This TCR beta chain was captured by sequencing in a study of T cell responses to AZD1222 COVID-19 vaccine. V dropped 6 bases and J dropped 10; count of bases not matched to a gene: 18. Germline CDR1 MNHEY, CDR2 SMNVEV (reference sequence). This CDR3 comprises 16 residues. Assay used: immunoSEQ multiplex PCR; TCRdb lists only in-frame clones, some missing. The data show 150,000 to 200,000 clones, more than 85% seen once. This receptor was identified in an adult in good health. The specimen comprised peripheral blood, sampled on day 0 of AZD1222 vaccination. The V call is TRBV27, the J call TRBJ2-1, with 7 bases that match TRBD2. The CDR3 DNA reads as TGTGCCAGCAGACTCCGGGACTCTATTTTCGGGGGGGAGCAGTTCTTC. This sequence encodes CASRLRDSIFGGEQFF.